A single sample gave rise to the 7 T cell receptor beta chains below, sequenced in a study of PD-1 blockade in classical Hodgkin lymphoma. Measured with immunoSEQ multiplex PCR; TCRdb has only the in-frame clones, and not every one. Of 17,000 or so clones listed, around 75% were seen once; the top ten hold roughly 4.8%. Each patient's relapse followed autologous stem cell transplantation, and brentuximab vedotin exposure varied. Sequencing was performed on peripheral blood mononuclear cells (PBMCs), taken at baseline. All receptors derive from a human donor with classical Hodgkin lymphoma.

The chain uses TRBV18 and TRBJ1-4; possible D gene TRBD1, 6 bases. Germline CDR1 reads KGHSH; CDR2 reads LQKENI. CDR3 size: 13 residues. V lost 4 bases to trimming and J lost 8 bases, with 11 bases between them. CDR3 DNA: TGTGCCAGCTCACTCTCTGGACAGGAAAAACTGTTTTTT. It specifies CASSLSGQEKLFF.

This clone was found once. The chain combines TRBV7-2 with TRBJ2-7; 15 bases agree with TRBD2. The CDR3 is 17 residues long. Germline CDR1 is SGHTA and CDR2 is FQGNSA. V lost 0 bases, J lost 5 bases, and 5 bases stayed unmatched. The CDR3 bases are TGTGCCAGCAGCTTAGCCCCCAGGACTAGCGGGGGGGACGAGCAGTACTTC. Its protein is CASSLAPRTSGGDEQYF.

The chain carries TRBV5-1 and TRBJ2-3; 9 bases map to TRBD1. The length of the CDR3 is 14 residues. V lost 4 bases to trimming and J lost 9 bases; unmatched junction nucleotides: 9. Germline V gene sequence: CDR1 SGHRS, CDR2 YFSETQ. The DNA of the CDR3 is TGCGCCAGCAGCATACAGGGGGCAGTGGGCACGCAGTATTTT. Translating it yields CASSIQGAVGTQYF.

This clone was observed a few times. The V call is TRBV28, the J call TRBJ2-1; D unresolved. V was pared by 2 bases and J by 5 bases, with 13 bases between. The CDR3 contains 15 residues. CDR1 is MDHEN, CDR2 SYDVKM, per germline. This CDR3 is CASSLGLGRDNEQFF. Written as DNA, the CDR3 is TGTGCCAGCAGTTTAGGGCTAGGCCGTGACAATGAGCAGTTCTTC. The full variable domain, in which reference TRBV28 and TRBJ2-1 provide the parts outside the CDR3, is DVKVTQSSRYLVKRTGEKVFLECVQDMDHENMFWYRQDPGLGLRLIYFSYDVKMKEKGDIPEGYSVSREKKERFSLILESASTNQTSMYLCASSLGLGRDNEQFFGPGTRLTVL.

The J gene is TRBJ2-2, the V gene TRBV11-2; no firm D call. The CDR3 is 16 residues long. Trimming took off 5 bases at V and 0 bases at J, with 13 bases between the two ends. Looked up from germline, CDR1 is SGHAT and CDR2 is FQNNGV. The CDR3 bases are TGTGCCAGCAGCCGGCGGCGGTCCGCGAACACCGGGGAGCTGTTTTTT. Its translation is CASSRRRSANTGELFF.

The chain carries TRBV6-5 and TRBJ2-7; D could derive from TRBD1 or TRBD2 (5 bases each). The germline CDR1 and CDR2 sequences are MNHEY and SVGAGI. Between the trimmed V and J ends, which lost 8 bases and 0 bases, there was a span of 14 bases. The CDR3 has 14 amino acids. The CDR3 DNA reads as TGTGCCAGCTCTGTTGGGGGTCTCTCCTACGAGCAGTACTTC. This sequence encodes CASSVGGLSYEQYF.

The chain carries TRBV27 and TRBJ2-7; perhaps TRBD2 as D (5 bases). The ends were cut back, 4 bases at V and 4 bases at J, with 20 bases in the middle. The germline V gene has CDR1 MNHEY and CDR2 SMNVEV (reference sequence). The CDR3 loop spans 16 amino acids. The CDR3 nucleotides read TGTGCCAGCAGTTCCATTACCGAGGGTATAGGGTACGAGCAGTACTTC. Its protein is CASSSITEGIGYEQYF.